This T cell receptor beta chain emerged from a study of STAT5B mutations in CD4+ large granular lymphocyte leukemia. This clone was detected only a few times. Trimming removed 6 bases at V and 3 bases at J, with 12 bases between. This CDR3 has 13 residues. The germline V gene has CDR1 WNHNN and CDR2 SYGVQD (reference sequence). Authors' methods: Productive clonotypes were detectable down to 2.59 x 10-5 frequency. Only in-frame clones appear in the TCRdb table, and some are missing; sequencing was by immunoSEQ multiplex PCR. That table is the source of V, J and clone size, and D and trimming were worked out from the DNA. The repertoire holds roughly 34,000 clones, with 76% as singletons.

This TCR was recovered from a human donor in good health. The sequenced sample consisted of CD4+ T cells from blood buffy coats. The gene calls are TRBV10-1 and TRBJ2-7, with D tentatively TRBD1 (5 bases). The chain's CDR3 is CASSLERGYEQYF. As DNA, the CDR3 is TGCGCCAGCAGCCTTGAAAGGGGCTACGAGCAGTACTTC.